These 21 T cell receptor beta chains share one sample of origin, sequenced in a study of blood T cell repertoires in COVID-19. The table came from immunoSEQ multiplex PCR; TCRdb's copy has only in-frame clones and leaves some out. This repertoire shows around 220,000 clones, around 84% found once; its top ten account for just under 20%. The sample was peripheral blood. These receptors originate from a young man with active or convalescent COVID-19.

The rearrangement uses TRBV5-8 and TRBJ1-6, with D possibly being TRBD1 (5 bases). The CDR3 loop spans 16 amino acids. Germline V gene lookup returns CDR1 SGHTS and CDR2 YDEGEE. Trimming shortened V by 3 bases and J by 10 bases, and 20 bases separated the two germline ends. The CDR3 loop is CASSWRQGKGGSPLHF. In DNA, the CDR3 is TGTGCCAGCAGCTGGAGGCAGGGAAAGGGAGGATCACCCCTCCACTTT.

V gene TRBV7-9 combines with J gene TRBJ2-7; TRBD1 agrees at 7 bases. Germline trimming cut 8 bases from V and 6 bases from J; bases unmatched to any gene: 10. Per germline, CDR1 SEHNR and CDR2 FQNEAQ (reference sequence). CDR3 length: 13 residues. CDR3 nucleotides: TGTGCCAGCGGATTAGACAGGGAACGCGAGCAGTACTTC. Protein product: CASGLDREREQYF.

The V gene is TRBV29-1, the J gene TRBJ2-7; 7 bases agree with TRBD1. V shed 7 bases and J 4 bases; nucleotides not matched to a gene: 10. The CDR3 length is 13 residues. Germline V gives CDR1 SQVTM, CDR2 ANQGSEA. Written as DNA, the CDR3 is TGCAGCGCCATCCGGGACAGTCAATACGAGCAGTACTTC. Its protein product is CSAIRDSQYEQYF.

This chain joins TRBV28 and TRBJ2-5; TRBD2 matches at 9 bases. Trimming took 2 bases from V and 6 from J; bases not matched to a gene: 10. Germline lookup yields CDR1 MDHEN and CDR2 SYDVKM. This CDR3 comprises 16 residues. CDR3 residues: CASSLGGGGEEKTQYF. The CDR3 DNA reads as TGTGCCAGCAGTTTAGGTGGCGGGGGGGAGGAAAAGACCCAGTACTTC.

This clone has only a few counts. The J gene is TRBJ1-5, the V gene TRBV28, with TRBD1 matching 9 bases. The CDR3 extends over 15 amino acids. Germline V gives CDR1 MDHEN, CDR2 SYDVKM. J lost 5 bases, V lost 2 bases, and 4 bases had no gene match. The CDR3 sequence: CASSLVDRGYQPQHF. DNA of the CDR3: TGTGCCAGCAGTTTAGTTGACAGGGGGTATCAGCCCCAGCATTTT.

The CDR3 DNA is TGTGCCAGCGGACAGGGTCGTCAGCCCCAGCATTTT. It yields the protein CASGQGRQPQHF. V usage is TRBV7-8 and J usage is TRBJ1-5; TRBD1 agrees at 8 bases. V gave up 8 bases and J gave up 6 bases; unmatched junction bases: 3. The germline V gene has CDR1 SGHVS and CDR2 FQNEAQ. The CDR3 is 12 residues long.

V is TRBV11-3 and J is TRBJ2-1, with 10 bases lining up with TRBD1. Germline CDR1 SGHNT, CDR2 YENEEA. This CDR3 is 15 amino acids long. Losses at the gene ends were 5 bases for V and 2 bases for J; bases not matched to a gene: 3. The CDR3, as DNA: TGTGCCAGCAGCCCGGGGACAGGGGCCTACAATGAGCAGTTCTTC. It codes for CASSPGTGAYNEQFF.

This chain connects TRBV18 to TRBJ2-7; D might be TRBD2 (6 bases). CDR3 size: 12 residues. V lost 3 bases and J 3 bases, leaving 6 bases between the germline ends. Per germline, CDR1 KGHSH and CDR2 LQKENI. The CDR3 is CASSPDYYEQYF. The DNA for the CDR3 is TGTGCCAGCTCACCGGACTACTACGAGCAGTACTTC. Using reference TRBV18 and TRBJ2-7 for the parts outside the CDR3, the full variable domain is NAGVMQNPRHLVRRRGQEARLRCSPMKGHSHVYWYRQLPEEGLKFMVYLQKENIIDESGMPKERFSAEFPKEGPSILRIQQVVRGDSAAYFCASSPDYYEQYFGPGTRLTVT.

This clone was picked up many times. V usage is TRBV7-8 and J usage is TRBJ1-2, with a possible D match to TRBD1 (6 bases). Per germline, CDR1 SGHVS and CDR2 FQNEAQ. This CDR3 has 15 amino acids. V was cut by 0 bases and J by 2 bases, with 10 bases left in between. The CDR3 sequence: CASSLARGPNYGYTF. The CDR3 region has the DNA TGTGCCAGCAGCTTAGCCAGGGGACCGAACTATGGCTACACCTTC.

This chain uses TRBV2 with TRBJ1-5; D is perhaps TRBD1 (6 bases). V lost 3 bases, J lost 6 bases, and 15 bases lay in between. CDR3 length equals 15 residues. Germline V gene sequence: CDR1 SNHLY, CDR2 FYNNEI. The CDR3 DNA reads TGTGCCAGCAGTGACTGGACAGAGGACTTTCAGCCCCAGCATTTT. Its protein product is CASSDWTEDFQPQHF.

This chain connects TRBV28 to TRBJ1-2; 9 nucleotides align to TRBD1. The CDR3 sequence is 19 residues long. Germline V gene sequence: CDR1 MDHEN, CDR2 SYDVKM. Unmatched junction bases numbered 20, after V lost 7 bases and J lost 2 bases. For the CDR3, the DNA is TGTGCCAGCACCTACTGGGACAGGGTTGGTGGGAGCGAGAACTATGGCTACACCTTC. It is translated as CASTYWDRVGGSENYGYTF.

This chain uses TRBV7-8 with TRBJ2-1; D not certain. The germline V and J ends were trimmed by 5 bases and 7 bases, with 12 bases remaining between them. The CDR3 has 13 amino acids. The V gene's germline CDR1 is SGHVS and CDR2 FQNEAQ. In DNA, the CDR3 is TGTGCCAGCAGCCTACCGGTTTTTAATGAGCAGTTCTTC. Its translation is CASSLPVFNEQFF.

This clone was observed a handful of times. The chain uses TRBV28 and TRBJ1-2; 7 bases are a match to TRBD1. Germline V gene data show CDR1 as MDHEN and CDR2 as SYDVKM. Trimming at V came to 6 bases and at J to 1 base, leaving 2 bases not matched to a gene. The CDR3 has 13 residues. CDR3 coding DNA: TGTGCCAGCAGACAGGGGCTTAACTATGGCTACACCTTC. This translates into CASRQGLNYGYTF.

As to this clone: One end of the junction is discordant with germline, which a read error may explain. The CDR3 region has the DNA TGTGCTAGCAGAGCGATAGCGGGAGTGCCAGATACGCAGTATTTT. Its translation is CASRAIAGVPDTQYF. The chain is built from TRBV7-7 and TRBJ2-3; 9 bases are a match to TRBD2. Per germline, CDR1 SSHAT and CDR2 FNYEAQ (reference sequence). The CDR3 is 15 amino acids.

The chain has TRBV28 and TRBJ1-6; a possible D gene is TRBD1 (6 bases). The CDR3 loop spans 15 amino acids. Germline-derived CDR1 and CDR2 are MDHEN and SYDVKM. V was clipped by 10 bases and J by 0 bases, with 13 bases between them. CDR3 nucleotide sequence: TGTGCCACTCTACAGGGTAGCTCCTATAATTCACCCCTCCACTTT. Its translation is CATLQGSSYNSPLHF.

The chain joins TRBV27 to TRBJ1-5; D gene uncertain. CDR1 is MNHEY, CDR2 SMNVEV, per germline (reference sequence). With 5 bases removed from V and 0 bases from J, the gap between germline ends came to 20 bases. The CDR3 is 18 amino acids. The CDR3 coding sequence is TGTGCCAGCAGTCTAAGTAAAAATCACCTATATAGCAATCAGCCCCAGCATTTT. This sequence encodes CASSLSKNHLYSNQPQHF.

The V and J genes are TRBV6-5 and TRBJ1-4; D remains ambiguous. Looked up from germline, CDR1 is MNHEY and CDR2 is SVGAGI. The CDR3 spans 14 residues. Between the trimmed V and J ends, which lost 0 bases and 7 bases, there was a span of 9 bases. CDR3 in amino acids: CASSYSPGAEKLFF. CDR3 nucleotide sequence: TGTGCCAGCAGTTACTCGCCAGGCGCTGAAAAACTGTTTTTT.

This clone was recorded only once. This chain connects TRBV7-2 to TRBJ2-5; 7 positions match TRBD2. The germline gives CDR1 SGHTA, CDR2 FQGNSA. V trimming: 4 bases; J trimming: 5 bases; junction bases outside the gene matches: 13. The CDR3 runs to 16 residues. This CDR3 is CASSSTLTSFSETQYF. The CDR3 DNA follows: TGTGCCAGCAGCTCCACCCTGACTAGCTTTTCGGAGACCCAGTACTTC.

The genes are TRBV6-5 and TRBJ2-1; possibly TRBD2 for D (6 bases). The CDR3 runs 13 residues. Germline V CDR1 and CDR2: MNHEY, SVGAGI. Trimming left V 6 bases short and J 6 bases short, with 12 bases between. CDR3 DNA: TGTGCCAGCAGAGTTGGACTACTCAATGAGCAGTTCTTC. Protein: CASRVGLLNEQFF.

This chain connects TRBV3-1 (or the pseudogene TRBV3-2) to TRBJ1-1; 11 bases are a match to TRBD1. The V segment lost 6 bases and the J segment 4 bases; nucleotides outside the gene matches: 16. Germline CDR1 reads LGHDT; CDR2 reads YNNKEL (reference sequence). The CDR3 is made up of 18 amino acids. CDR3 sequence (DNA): TGTGCCAGCAGACCGTCCGGGACAGGGGGAATCTGGGCCACTGAAGCTTTCTTT. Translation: CASRPSGTGGIWATEAFF.

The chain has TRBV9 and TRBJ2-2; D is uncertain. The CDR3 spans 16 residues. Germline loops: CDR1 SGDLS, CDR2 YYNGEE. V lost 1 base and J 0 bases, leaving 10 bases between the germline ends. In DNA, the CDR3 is TGTGCCAGCAGCGTACTTTGGAGCGCGAACACCGGGGAGCTGTTTTTT. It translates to CASSVLWSANTGELFF.